Below, 29 T cell receptor beta chains from the same sample are listed, as sequenced in a study of blood T cell repertoires in COVID-19. Sequencing used immunoSEQ multiplex PCR; TCRdb keeps in-frame clones, though not all of them. This sample has about 270,000 clones, with approximately 84% found just once. Input material: PBMCs or T cells enriched from blood (not recorded which). The receptors derive from a man aged 18 to 29 who had recovered from COVID-19.

This clone was seen a handful of times. The CDR3 loop reads CASSLGPLAATNEKLFF. CDR3 nucleotides: TGTGCCAGCAGCTTAGGGCCATTGGCGGCAACTAATGAAAAACTGTTTTTT. This chain joins TRBV7-2 and TRBJ1-4; D is unresolved. From germline, CDR1 is SGHTA and CDR2 FQGNSA. The CDR3 loop spans 17 amino acids. V gave up 1 base and J gave up 0 bases, with 12 bases separating them.

This chain joins TRBV30 and TRBJ2-3, with 9 bases identical to TRBD2. The CDR3 is 14 residues long. Germline assignment: CDR1 GTSNPN and CDR2 SVGIG (reference sequence). Unmatched junction bases numbered 5, after V lost 0 bases and J lost 7 bases. Written as DNA, the CDR3 is TGTGCCTGGAGTGTTTTTAGCGGGAGTTATACGCAGTATTTT. It yields the protein CAWSVFSGSYTQYF.

V gene TRBV28 combines with J gene TRBJ1-5, with 7 bases identical to TRBD1. V lost 2 bases, J lost 2 bases, and 6 bases stayed unmatched. The CDR3 has 16 amino acids. Germline V gives CDR1 MDHEN, CDR2 SYDVKM. In DNA form, the CDR3 reads TGTGCCAGCAGTTTAACCCTTGGACAGGGCAATCAGCCCCAGCATTTT. It specifies CASSLTLGQGNQPQHF.

The rearrangement links TRBV2 to TRBJ1-1; TRBD1 might be the D (6 bases). CDR1 is SNHLY and CDR2 is FYNNEI in the germline V gene. V dropped 6 bases and J dropped 1 base, with 15 bases sitting between them. This CDR3 contains 15 residues. This chain's CDR3 is CASSARGQQNTEAFF. The CDR3 DNA reads TGTGCCAGCAGCGCCCGAGGACAGCAGAACACTGAAGCTTTCTTT.

The rearrangement links TRBV13 to TRBJ2-1; the D gene is possibly TRBD1 (6 bases). This CDR3 has 16 residues. V dropped 2 bases and J dropped 4 bases, with 15 bases sitting between them. Germline V gene sequence: CDR1 PRHDT, CDR2 FYEKMQ (reference sequence). Here the CDR3 reads CASSLPLDRRYNEQFF. CDR3 DNA: TGTGCCAGCAGCTTACCCCTCGACAGGCGATACAATGAGCAGTTCTTC.

The chain has TRBV24-1 and TRBJ2-1; TRBD2 aligns across 7 bases. This CDR3 spans 15 amino acids. The germline V gene encodes CDR1 KGHDR and CDR2 SFDVKD. Germline trimming cut 9 bases from V and 8 bases from J; bases unmatched to any gene: 15. The CDR3 sequence is CATGYRRAGADEQFF. CDR3 DNA: TGTGCCACCGGGTATAGGAGGGCGGGAGCGGATGAGCAGTTCTTC.

The rearrangement uses TRBV29-1 and TRBJ2-7; the match to TRBD1 covers 8 bases. In germline, CDR1 is SQVTM, CDR2 ANQGSEA. CDR3 length: 13 amino acids. The junction had 5 bases not matched to a gene; V was cut back by 4 bases and J by 3 bases. Written as DNA, the CDR3 is TGCAGCGTTGTCCAGGGGGCAAGCTACGAGCAGTACTTC. This encodes CSVVQGASYEQYF.

Regarding this clone: In the same sample, other DNA sequences code for this CDR3. The rearrangement links TRBV5-1 to TRBJ1-1; TRBD1 might be the D (5 bases). Trimming removed 2 bases from V and 7 bases from J, with 12 bases in between. Per the germline V gene, CDR1 is SGHRS and CDR2 is YFSETQ. This CDR3 has 13 amino acids. CDR3 DNA sequence: TGCGCCAGCAGCTTCAAGGGGCAGGGTGAAGCTTTCTTT. Translating gives CASSFKGQGEAFF. Supplemented by reference TRBV5-1 and TRBJ1-1, the full variable domain reads KAGVTQTPRYLIKTRGQQVTLSCSPISGHRSVSWYQQTPGQGLQFLFEYFSETQRNKGNFPGRFSGRQFSNSRSEMNVSTLELGDSALYLCASSFKGQGEAFFGQGTRLTVV.

The V call is TRBV24-1, the J call TRBJ1-5; D gene uncertain. The V end lost 2 bases, the J end lost 3 bases, and 7 bases lay between the germline ends. Germline CDR1 is KGHDR and CDR2 is SFDVKD. The CDR3 length is 14 residues. The CDR3 sequence is CATSDYRVNQPQHF. For the CDR3, the DNA is TGTGCCACCAGTGATTACCGCGTCAATCAGCCCCAGCATTTT.

The chain combines TRBV10-2 with TRBJ2-7; 7 bases match TRBD2. Trimming at V came to 0 bases and at J to 4 bases, leaving 6 bases not matched to a gene. Germline CDR1 WSHSY, CDR2 SAAADI. This CDR3 has 15 residues. CDR3 DNA: TGCGCCAGCAGTGAGTCGGCTAGCGGTGGGTACGAGCAGTACTTC. Translated, it gives CASSESASGGYEQYF.

The gene calls are TRBV5-5 and TRBJ2-3, with a weak D call TRBD2 (5 bases). The ends were cut back, 0 bases at V and 5 bases at J, with 16 bases in the middle. The CDR3 runs to 16 residues. CDR1 is SGHKS and CDR2 is YYEKEE in the germline V gene (reference sequence). DNA for the CDR3: TGTGCCAGCAGCTTGGACGAACTAGTCCAGATAGATACGCAGTATTTT. This sequence encodes CASSLDELVQIDTQYF.

V and J are TRBV24-1 and TRBJ1-5; 8 bases align to TRBD1. Trimming at V came to 3 bases and at J to 3 bases, leaving 6 bases not matched to a gene. This CDR3 has 16 residues. Per the germline V gene, CDR1 is KGHDR and CDR2 is SFDVKD. This chain's CDR3 is CATSDQGQGLNQPQHF. The CDR3 region has the DNA TGTGCCACCAGTGATCAAGGACAGGGCCTCAATCAGCCCCAGCATTTT.

This chain links TRBV30 with TRBJ2-6, with TRBD1 identical over 7 bases. Germline V gene data show CDR1 as GTSNPN and CDR2 as SVGIG (reference sequence). V lost 0 bases to trimming and J lost 0 bases; unmatched junction nucleotides: 5. The CDR3 loop spans 17 amino acids. The CDR3: CAWSVGDSSSGANVLTF. The CDR3 region has the DNA TGTGCCTGGAGTGTGGGGGACAGCTCCTCTGGGGCCAACGTCCTGACTTTC.

This clone was observed a single time. The CDR3 sequence: CATSDLDRGYTF. The CDR3, as DNA: TGTGCCACCAGTGACCTAGACAGGGGCTACACCTTC. The chain carries TRBV24-1 and TRBJ1-2; tentatively, D is TRBD1 (6 bases). This CDR3 contains 12 residues. CDR1 is KGHDR and CDR2 is SFDVKD in the germline V gene. V gave up 4 bases and J gave up 8 bases, with 10 bases separating them.

The chain has TRBV2 and TRBJ1-5, with D possibly TRBD1 on 6 matching bases. CDR1 is SNHLY and CDR2 is FYNNEI in the germline V gene. This CDR3 is built from 15 residues. V was pared by 8 bases and J by 2 bases, with 16 bases between. CDR3 DNA sequence: TGTGCCAGCGGCGACAGGTTAGGGGGCAATCAGCCCCAGCATTTT. This sequence encodes CASGDRLGGNQPQHF. The whole variable domain, filled in from reference TRBV2 and TRBJ1-5, reads EPEVTQTPSHQVTQMGQEVILRCVPISNHLYFYWYRQILGQKVEFLVSFYNNEISEKSEIFDDQFSVERPDGSNFTLKIRSTKLEDSAMYFCASGDRLGGNQPQHFGDGTRLSIL.

V gene TRBV3-1 (or the pseudogene TRBV3-2) combines with J gene TRBJ2-1, with D maybe TRBD2 (5 bases). Trimming took off 1 base at V and 0 bases at J, with 10 bases between the two ends. In germline, CDR1 is LGHDT, CDR2 YNNKEL (reference sequence). The CDR3 consists of 16 residues. DNA of the CDR3: TGTGCCAGCAGCCAAGTATCGGGGTCCTCCTACAATGAGCAGTTCTTC. This translates into CASSQVSGSSYNEQFF.

The gene calls are TRBV7-6 and TRBJ2-1, with TRBD2 matching 9 bases. V lost 1 base to trimming and J lost 0 bases; unmatched junction nucleotides: 1. Germline V gives CDR1 SGHVS, CDR2 FNYEAQ. CDR3 length: 16 amino acids. As DNA, the CDR3 is TGTGCCAGCAGCTTAGGAGCGGGGGGCTCCTACAATGAGCAGTTCTTC. Encoded protein: CASSLGAGGSYNEQFF. The entire variable domain, with the rest obtained from reference TRBV7-6 and TRBJ2-1, is as follows: GAGVSQSPRYKVTKRGQDVALRCDPISGHVSLYWYRQALGQGPEFLTYFNYEAQQDKSGLPNDRFSAERPEGSISTLTIQRTEQRDSAMYRCASSLGAGGSYNEQFFGPGTRLTVL.

The chain carries TRBV28 and TRBJ2-3; possibly TRBD2 for D (7 bases). Germline V gives CDR1 MDHEN, CDR2 SYDVKM. The CDR3 extends over 17 amino acids. V dropped 5 bases and J dropped 4 bases, with 22 bases sitting between them. The CDR3 nucleotides read TGTGCCAGCAGTCCCCCCGGGGGCAGGGAGGGCGCAGATACGCAGTATTTT. It translates to CASSPPGGREGADTQYF. Using reference TRBV28 and TRBJ2-3 for the parts outside the CDR3, the full variable domain is DVKVTQSSRYLVKRTGEKVFLECVQDMDHENMFWYRQDPGLGLRLIYFSYDVKMKEKGDIPEGYSVSREKKERFSLILESASTNQTSMYLCASSPPGGREGADTQYFGPGTRLTVL.

The chain couples TRBV4-1 to TRBJ2-1, with 7 nucleotides matching TRBD2. CDR1 and CDR2 (germline): MGHRA, YSYEKL. This CDR3 region has 16 residues. With V trimmed by 0 bases and J by 5 bases, 7 bases remained unmatched. This CDR3 is CASSQDRGRANNEQFF. The CDR3 DNA is TGCGCCAGCAGCCAAGATCGGGGGAGGGCCAACAATGAGCAGTTCTTC.

The chain is built from TRBV27 and TRBJ1-1, with a weak D call TRBD1 (6 bases). The CDR3 sequence is 13 residues long. V was cut by 2 bases and J by 7 bases, with 11 bases left in between. CDR1 and CDR2 (germline): MNHEY, SMNVEV (reference sequence). In nucleotides, the CDR3 is TGTGCCAGCAGTTTAGGGGGGGCAGGTGAAGCTTTCTTT. Translated, it gives CASSLGGAGEAFF.

V gene TRBV28 combines with J gene TRBJ1-5, with a possible D match to TRBD1 (6 bases). The germline CDR1 and CDR2 sequences are MDHEN and SYDVKM. V was pared by 10 bases and J by 3 bases, with 16 bases between. The CDR3 totals 14 residues. The CDR3 sequence is CATGDTGYNQPQHF. The CDR3 DNA follows: TGTGCCACCGGGGATACAGGGTACAATCAGCCCCAGCATTTT.

This clone is a singleton in its sample. The chain employs TRBV27 and TRBJ1-6, with 7 bases identical to TRBD1. This CDR3 region has 14 residues. V shed 2 bases and J 10 bases; nucleotides not matched to a gene: 5. Germline V CDR1 and CDR2: MNHEY, SMNVEV (reference sequence). CDR3 DNA sequence: TGTGCCAGCAGTTTAAGCAGGGGGAGGTCACCCCTCCACTTT. Translating it yields CASSLSRGRSPLHF.

This chain uses TRBV4-2 with TRBJ1-4; D not resolved. CDR1 and CDR2 from the germline V gene are LGHNA and YNFKEQ. The CDR3 length is 15 residues. V dropped 4 bases and J dropped 8 bases, with 17 bases sitting between them. CDR3 nucleotide sequence: TGTGCCAGCAGCCCCCCCACGGGGATTGGGGAAAAACTGTTTTTT. The encoded protein is CASSPPTGIGEKLFF.

This clone has just a few counts. The V gene is TRBV15, the J gene TRBJ1-1; TRBD1 might be the D (6 bases). V gave up 5 bases and J gave up 1 base, with 14 bases separating them. Looked up from germline, CDR1 is LNHNV and CDR2 is YYDKDF (reference sequence). This CDR3 has 15 amino acids. The CDR3 protein is CATSRDNFPNTEAFF. The CDR3 region has the DNA TGTGCCACCAGCCGGGACAATTTCCCGAACACTGAAGCTTTCTTT.

The rearrangement uses TRBV7-9 and TRBJ2-5; D unclear. V lost 3 bases, J lost 2 bases, and 10 bases lay in between. CDR3 length: 14 amino acids. Germline CDR1 is SEHNR and CDR2 is FQNEAQ (reference sequence). The CDR3 DNA reads as TGTGCCAGCAGCTTTGGGCAGGATCAAGAGACCCAGTACTTC. Translation: CASSFGQDQETQYF.

The V call is TRBV18, the J call TRBJ1-3, with TRBD1 matching over 7 bases. J lost 8 bases, V lost 2 bases, and 9 bases had no gene match. This CDR3 is built from 15 residues. Germline V gene lookup returns CDR1 KGHSH and CDR2 LQKENI. The CDR3 here is CASSPSAQGVYTIYF. CDR3 DNA sequence: TGTGCCAGCTCACCAAGCGCCCAGGGGGTATACACCATATATTTT.

This chain connects TRBV5-1 to TRBJ2-2; possible D gene TRBD2, 6 bases. Trimming left V 2 bases short and J 1 base short, with 9 bases between. Germline CDR1 reads SGHRS; CDR2 reads YFSETQ. This CDR3 has 15 residues. The CDR3 nucleotides are TGCGCCAGCAGCTTCTTGGAGGGGAACACCGGGGAGCTGTTTTTT. It translates to CASSFLEGNTGELFF.

The V and J genes are TRBV25-1 and TRBJ1-4; 10 nucleotides match TRBD1. CDR1 and CDR2 from the germline V gene are MGHDK and SYGVNS. The CDR3 sequence is 15 residues long. The J segment lost 7 bases and the V segment lost 6 bases, leaving 8 bases of the junction unmatched. The CDR3 is CASRADRGRSEKLFF. CDR3 nucleotides: TGTGCCAGCAGGGCTGACAGGGGGCGGAGTGAAAAACTGTTTTTT.

The chain has TRBV13 and TRBJ1-2, with D perhaps matching TRBD1 (5 bases). The CDR3 runs to 16 residues. V lost 2 bases, J lost 8 bases, and 21 bases lay in between. Germline V gene lookup returns CDR1 PRHDT and CDR2 FYEKMQ (reference sequence). The CDR3 sequence is CASSLSAGEPPRGYTF. The DNA of the CDR3 is TGTGCCAGCAGCTTATCTGCGGGGGAACCCCCTCGAGGCTACACCTTC.